Listed below are T cell receptor beta chains from one sample, sequenced in a study of T cells in tuberculosis. Repertoires were generated with immunoSEQ multiplex PCR, while TCRdb's copy carries only in-frame clones and drops some. The sample lists under 50,000 clones; around 94% were seen once. The sequencing used PBMCs, collected at tuberculosis diagnosis. These receptors originate from an adult with tuberculosis. Both conserved end residues are part of each CDR3. The D gene is left open where the match is weak. A clone size is listed for some rows: how often the clone was seen (once, few, many), or a class if it is expanded.

TRBV7-2	few	TRBJ1-3	NA	CASSLAGGGNTIYF	TGTGCCAGCAGCTTAGCGGGGGGTGGAAACACCATATATTTT
TRBV4-1	NA	TRBJ1-2	TRBD1	CASSHDDRGYGYTF	TGCGCCAGCAGCCACGACGACAGGGGCTATGGCTACACCTTC
TRBV28	NA	TRBJ1-3	NA	CASSLYFYERQLSGNTIYF	TGTGCCAGCAGTTTATATTTCTACGAGAGACAGCTCTCTGGAAACACCATATATTTT
TRBV11-2	NA	TRBJ1-4	NA	CASSLGSRTSGDEKLFF	TGTGCCAGCAGCTTAGGATCAAGGACATCTGGGGATGAAAAACTGTTTTTT
TRBV2	NA	TRBJ1-2	TRBD1	CATKVGTGDGYTF	TGTGCAACAAAAGTGGGGACAGGGGATGGCTACACCTTC
TRBV7-2	NA	TRBJ1-4	NA	CASSFGGAREKLFF	TGTGCCAGCAGCTTCGGAGGGGCGCGGGAAAAACTGTTTTTT
TRBV7-9	NA	TRBJ2-7	TRBD1	CASSSSSGQGENEQYF	TGTGCCAGCAGCTCAAGTTCCGGACAGGGGGAAAACGAGCAGTACTTC
TRBV7-2	NA	TRBJ1-1	NA	CASSLASLAPEAFF	TGTGCCAGCAGCTTAGCGTCCCTGGCCCCTGAAGCTTTCTTT
TRBV5-6	NA	TRBJ1-1	TRBD1	CASSPDRGRWGTNTEAFF	TGTGCCAGCAGCCCCGACAGGGGGCGTTGGGGAACGAACACTGAAGCTTTCTTT
TRBV18	NA	TRBJ2-7	TRBD1	CASSPWDRGYEQYF	TGTGCCAGCTCACCATGGGACAGGGGATACGAGCAGTACTTC
TRBV19	NA	TRBJ1-2	NA	CASSRESAVTYGYTF	TGTGCCAGTAGCCGGGAATCGGCAGTTACCTATGGCTACACCTTC
TRBV2	NA	TRBJ2-7	NA	CASKGHTIYEQYF	TGTGCCAGCAAGGGACATACTATCTACGAGCAGTACTTC
TRBV5-1	once	TRBJ1-1	TRBD1	CASNSGQMNTEAFF	TGCGCCAGCAACTCGGGACAGATGAACACTGAAGCTTTCTTT
TRBV29-1	NA	TRBJ1-2	TRBD1	CSVEDQTGGAGGYTF	TGCAGCGTTGAAGATCAGACAGGGGGCGCGGGTGGCTACACCTTC
TRBV7-2	NA	TRBJ2-4	NA	CASSPDPGNIQYF	TGTGCCAGCAGCCCTGATCCCGGTAACATTCAGTACTTC
TRBV4-2	NA	TRBJ2-3	NA	CASSQADRDTQYF	TGTGCCAGCAGCCAAGCCGACAGAGATACGCAGTATTTT
TRBV2	few	TRBJ2-7	NA	CASSEGYSSYEQYF	TGTGCCAGCAGTGAAGGCTACAGCTCCTACGAGCAGTACTTC
TRBV5-6	once	TRBJ2-6	TRBD1	CASSPGRGTGANVLTF	TGTGCCAGCAGCCCTGGCAGGGGGACTGGGGCCAACGTCCTGACTTTC
TRBV7-3	NA	TRBJ2-1	TRBD2	CASSLTGGAGDNNEQFF	TGTGCCAGCAGCTTAACGGGCGGAGCGGGGGATAACAATGAGCAGTTCTTC
TRBV2	NA	TRBJ2-7	TRBD2	CASSEQRGGPYEQYF	TGTGCCAGCAGTGAACAGCGGGGGGGCCCTTACGAGCAGTACTTC
TRBV7-9	NA	TRBJ2-3	TRBD1	CASSLFRAKDRGTQYF	TGTGCCAGCAGCTTATTTCGGGCGAAGGACAGGGGGACGCAGTATTTT
TRBV30	NA	TRBJ2-5	TRBD2	CAWSPWAGGPTQYF	TGTGCCTGGAGTCCCTGGGCGGGGGGGCCGACCCAGTACTTC
TRBV2	NA	TRBJ2-2	NA	CASSDRPNTGELFF	TGTGCCAGCTCAGACAGACCGAACACCGGGGAGCTGTTTTTT
TRBV5-1	NA	TRBJ2-6	TRBD2	CASSKDREGGANVLTF	TGCGCCAGCAGCAAGGACCGGGAGGGAGGGGCCAACGTCCTGACTTTC
TRBV6-5	NA	TRBJ1-1	NA	CASSYSSSPRGTEAFF	TGTGCCAGCAGTTACTCATCTTCACCCCGGGGCACTGAAGCTTTCTTT
TRBV5-5	NA	TRBJ1-5	NA	CASSVMVQWPQHF	TGTGCCAGCAGTGTGATGGTTCAGTGGCCCCAGCATTTT
TRBV21-1	NA	TRBJ2-3	NA	CASSNGLPRTGDADTQYF	TGTGCCAGCAGCAACGGGCTCCCCCGGACAGGGGATGCAGATACGCAGTATTTT
TRBV13	NA	TRBJ2-3	NA	CASSPGQGYTDTQYF	TGTGCCAGCAGCCCAGGCCAGGGCTACACAGATACGCAGTATTTT
TRBV6-6	NA	TRBJ1-5	NA	CASRGGIQSNQPQHF	TGTGCCAGCAGGGGGGGGATTCAAAGCAATCAGCCCCAGCATTTT
TRBV30	NA	TRBJ1-3	TRBD1	CAWSPYRTGAGNTIYF	TGTGCCTGGAGCCCTTACCGGACAGGGGCTGGAAACACCATATATTTT
TRBV19	NA	TRBJ1-1	TRBD1	CASSAGTGGTEAFF	TGTGCCAGTAGTGCCGGGACAGGGGGCACTGAAGCTTTCTTT
TRBV29-1	NA	TRBJ1-2	NA	CSVEPEDYTF	TGCAGCGTTGAACCGGAGGACTATACCTTC
TRBV7-3	NA	TRBJ1-1	TRBD1	CASSLTAGGRAFF	TGTGCCAGCAGCTTAACGGCAGGGGGCCGAGCTTTCTTT
TRBV5-1	NA	TRBJ2-3	TRBD1	CASSRPGQVDTQYF	TGCGCCAGCAGCCGTCCGGGACAGGTAGATACGCAGTATTTT
TRBV18	NA	TRBJ2-1	TRBD1	CASSRGHRDRGYNEQFF	TGTGCCAGCTCACGCGGACACCGGGACAGGGGCTACAATGAGCAGTTCTTC
TRBV19	NA	TRBJ1-5	NA	CATHRDGGVVNQPQHF	TGTGCCACCCACCGAGACGGGGGGGTGGTAAATCAGCCCCAGCATTTT
TRBV27	NA	TRBJ2-7	NA	CASSLAGYSYEQYF	TGTGCCAGCAGTTTAGCGGGGTACTCCTACGAGCAGTACTTC
TRBV6-1	NA	TRBJ1-2	NA	CASSEWLAPSGYTF	TGTGCCAGCAGTGAATGGTTAGCACCAAGCGGCTACACCTTC
TRBV7-6	NA	TRBJ1-1	NA	CASSKQEGTEAFF	TGTGCCAGCAGCAAGCAGGAGGGCACTGAAGCTTTCTTT
TRBV27	NA	TRBJ1-6	NA	CASSLGQGNSPLHF	TGTGCCAGCAGTTTGGGGCAGGGGAACTCACCCCTCCACTTT
TRBV9	NA	TRBJ2-1	TRBD2	CASSVSTSGGHSEQFF	TGTGCCAGCAGCGTGTCGACTAGCGGGGGGCATAGTGAGCAGTTCTTC
TRBV7-9	NA	TRBJ1-5	NA	CASSLEGGNQPQHF	TGTGCCAGCAGCTTAGAAGGGGGCAATCAGCCCCAGCATTTT